This T cell receptor (beta chain) derives from a study of blood T cell repertoires in COVID-19. Assay used: immunoSEQ multiplex PCR; TCRdb lists only in-frame clones, some missing. The data contain some 45,000 clones, approximately 90% of them singletons. V lost 2 bases to trimming and J lost 3 bases, with 14 bases between them. CDR3 length: 15 residues. Germline V gives CDR1 MNHNS, CDR2 SASEGT. The chain joins TRBV6-1 to TRBJ2-7, with D possibly matching TRBD2 (5 bases). Material: peripheral blood. This TCR came from a man aged 60 to 69 with active COVID-19. CDR3 DNA sequence: TGTGCCAGCAGTGAACAGGCGGGTTTTTACTACGAGCAGTACTTC. Encoded protein: CASSEQAGFYYEQYF.